This T cell receptor beta chain was documented in a study of T cells after yellow fever vaccination. Study-wide points: The study re-detected most primary-vaccination clones after the booster (96% CD4, just over 85% CD8).

UMIs were added to TCR cDNA along with a universal primer site when it was made by 5'RACE template switching. TCRdb re-analysed the 5' RACE reads in MiXCR, keeping a single row per CDR3 protein. The sample includes 280,000 or so distinct CDR3 sequences, 7.5% to 9% seen only once; the top ten take around 3.5%. Germline V CDR1 and CDR2: DFQATT, SNEGSKA (reference sequence). This CDR3 is built from 14 residues. The trim removed 0 bases at V and 11 bases at J, leaving 11 bases unmatched. To note about this clonotype: Its cognate antigen is unknown.

This chain connects TRBV20-1 to TRBJ2-3, with 7 bases matching TRBD2. The clonotype was recovered from a man younger than 35 who received the YFV17D yellow fever vaccine. The material was CD4+ T cells sorted from PBMCs, obtained 5 days after the yellow fever booster vaccination. CDR3 coding DNA: TGCAGTGCTAGAGAGGGCGGGGGACCTTCGGGGCAGTATTTT. As protein: CSAREGGGPSGQYF.